This TCR beta chain was captured by sequencing in a study of regulatory T cells in long-lasting Graves disease. Construction of the TCR beta libraries employed iRepertoire HTBI primers in conjunction with Arm-PCR of CDR3 regions. One entry per CDR3 protein, called by TCRdb with MiXCR from the multiplex PCR reads. The sample contains 300,000 to 500,000 distinct CDR3 sequences, less than 25% of which appear only once. As for time point: persistent/refractory GD, antithyroid drugs over 5 years with positive TRAb. The TCR library was made from RNA that had been extracted from PBMCs in TRIzol. This CDR3 is 17 amino acids long. Unmatched junction bases numbered 18, after V lost 4 bases and J lost 6 bases. Germline V lookup: CDR1 MGHRA, CDR2 YSYEKL.

V is TRBV4-1 and J is TRBJ2-7; 7 bases map to TRBD2. The input for sequencing was peripheral blood mononuclear cells (PBMCs), taken when the disease was refractory, from a patient treated with antithyroid drugs. The source of this sequence is a female donor with Graves disease. This chain's CDR3 is CASSRTGEAGLPLEQYF. In DNA form, the CDR3 reads TGCGCCAGCAGCCGAACGGGGGAAGCGGGACTTCCTCTCGAGCAGTACTTC.